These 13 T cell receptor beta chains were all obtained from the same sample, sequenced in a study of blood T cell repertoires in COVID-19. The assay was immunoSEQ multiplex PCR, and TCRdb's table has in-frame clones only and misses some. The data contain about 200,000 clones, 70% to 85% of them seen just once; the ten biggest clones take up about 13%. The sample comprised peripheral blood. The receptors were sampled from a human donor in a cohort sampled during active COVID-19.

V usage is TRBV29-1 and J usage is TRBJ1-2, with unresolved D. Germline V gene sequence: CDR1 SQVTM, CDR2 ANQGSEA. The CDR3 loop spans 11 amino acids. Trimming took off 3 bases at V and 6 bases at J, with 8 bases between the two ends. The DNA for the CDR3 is TGCAGCGTTGAGTACGGGAATGGCTACACCTTC. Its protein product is CSVEYGNGYTF.

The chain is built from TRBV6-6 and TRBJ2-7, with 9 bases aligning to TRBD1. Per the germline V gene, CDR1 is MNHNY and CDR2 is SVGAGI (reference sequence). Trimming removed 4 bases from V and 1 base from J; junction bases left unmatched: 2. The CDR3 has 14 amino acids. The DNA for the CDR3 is TGTGCCAGCAGTTCCGGGACAGGGTCCTACGAGCAGTACTTC. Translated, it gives CASSSGTGSYEQYF.

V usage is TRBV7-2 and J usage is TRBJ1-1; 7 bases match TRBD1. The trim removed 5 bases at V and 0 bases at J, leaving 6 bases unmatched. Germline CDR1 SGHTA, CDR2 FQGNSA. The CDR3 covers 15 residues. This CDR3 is CASSRAGTVNTEAFF. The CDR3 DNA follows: TGTGCCAGCAGCAGAGCCGGGACAGTGAACACTGAAGCTTTCTTT.

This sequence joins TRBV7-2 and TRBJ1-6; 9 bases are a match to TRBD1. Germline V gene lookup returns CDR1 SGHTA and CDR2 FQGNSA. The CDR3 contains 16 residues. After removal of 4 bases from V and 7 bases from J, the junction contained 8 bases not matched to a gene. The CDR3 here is CASSSTGTGTNSPLHF. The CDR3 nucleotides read TGTGCCAGCAGCTCGACAGGGACAGGGACGAATTCACCCCTCCACTTT.

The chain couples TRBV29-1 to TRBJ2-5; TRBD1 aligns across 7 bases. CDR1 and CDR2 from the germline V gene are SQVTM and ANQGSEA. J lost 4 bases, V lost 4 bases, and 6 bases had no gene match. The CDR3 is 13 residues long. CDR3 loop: CSVGETGRETQYF. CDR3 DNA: TGCAGCGTTGGAGAGACAGGGCGAGAGACCCAGTACTTC.

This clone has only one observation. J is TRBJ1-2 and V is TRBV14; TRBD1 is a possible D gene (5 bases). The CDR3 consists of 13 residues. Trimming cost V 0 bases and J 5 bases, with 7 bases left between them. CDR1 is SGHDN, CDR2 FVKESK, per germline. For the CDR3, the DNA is TGTGCCAGCAGCCAAGAGCCAGGGTATGGCTACACCTTC. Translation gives CASSQEPGYGYTF.

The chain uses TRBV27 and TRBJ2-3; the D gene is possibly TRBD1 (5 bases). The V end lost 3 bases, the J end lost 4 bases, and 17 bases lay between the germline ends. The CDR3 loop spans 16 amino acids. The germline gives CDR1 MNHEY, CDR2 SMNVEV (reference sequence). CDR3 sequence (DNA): TGTGCCAGCAGTTTGGGGCCTCGCGGACGGCCAGATACGCAGTATTTT. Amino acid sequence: CASSLGPRGRPDTQYF.

The CDR3 here is CASSKKRVRPKLFF. The CDR3 region has the DNA TGTGCCAGCAGCAAAAAGCGGGTGAGGCCAAAGCTGTTTTTT. The genes are TRBV21-1 and TRBJ1-4. TRBV21-1 is shown as a pseudogene. This CDR3 spans 14 amino acids.

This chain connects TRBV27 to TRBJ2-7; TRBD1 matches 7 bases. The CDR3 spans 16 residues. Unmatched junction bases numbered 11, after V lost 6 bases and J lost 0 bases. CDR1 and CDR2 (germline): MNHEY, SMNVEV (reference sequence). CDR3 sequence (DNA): TGTGCCAGCAGCCCCAGGGGGTGGGTTAGCTCCTACGAGCAGTACTTC. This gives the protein CASSPRGWVSSYEQYF.

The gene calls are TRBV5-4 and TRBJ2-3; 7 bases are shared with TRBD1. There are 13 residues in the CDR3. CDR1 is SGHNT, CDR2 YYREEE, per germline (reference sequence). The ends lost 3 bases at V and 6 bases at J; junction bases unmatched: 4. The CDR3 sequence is CASSYRGLDTQYF. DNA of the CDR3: TGTGCCAGCAGCTACAGGGGCTTGGATACGCAGTATTTT.

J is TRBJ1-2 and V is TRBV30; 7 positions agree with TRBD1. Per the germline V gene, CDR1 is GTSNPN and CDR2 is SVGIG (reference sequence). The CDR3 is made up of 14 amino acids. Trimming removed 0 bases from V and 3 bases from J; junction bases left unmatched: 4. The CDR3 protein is CAWSVLGTDYGYTF. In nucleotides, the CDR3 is TGTGCCTGGAGTGTACTGGGGACAGACTATGGCTACACCTTC.

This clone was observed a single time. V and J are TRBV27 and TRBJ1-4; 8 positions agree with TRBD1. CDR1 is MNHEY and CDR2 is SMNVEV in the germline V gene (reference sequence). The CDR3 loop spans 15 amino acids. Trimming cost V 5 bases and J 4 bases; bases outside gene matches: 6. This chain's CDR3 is CASSLQGAGNEKLFF. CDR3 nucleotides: TGTGCCAGCAGTCTGCAGGGGGCTGGTAATGAAAAACTGTTTTTT.

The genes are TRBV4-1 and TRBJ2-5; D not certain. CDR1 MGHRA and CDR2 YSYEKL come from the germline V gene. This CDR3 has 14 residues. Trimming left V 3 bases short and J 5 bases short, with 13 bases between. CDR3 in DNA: TGCGCCAGCAGCCATTATGTCAAGGAGGAGACCCAGTACTTC. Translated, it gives CASSHYVKEETQYF.